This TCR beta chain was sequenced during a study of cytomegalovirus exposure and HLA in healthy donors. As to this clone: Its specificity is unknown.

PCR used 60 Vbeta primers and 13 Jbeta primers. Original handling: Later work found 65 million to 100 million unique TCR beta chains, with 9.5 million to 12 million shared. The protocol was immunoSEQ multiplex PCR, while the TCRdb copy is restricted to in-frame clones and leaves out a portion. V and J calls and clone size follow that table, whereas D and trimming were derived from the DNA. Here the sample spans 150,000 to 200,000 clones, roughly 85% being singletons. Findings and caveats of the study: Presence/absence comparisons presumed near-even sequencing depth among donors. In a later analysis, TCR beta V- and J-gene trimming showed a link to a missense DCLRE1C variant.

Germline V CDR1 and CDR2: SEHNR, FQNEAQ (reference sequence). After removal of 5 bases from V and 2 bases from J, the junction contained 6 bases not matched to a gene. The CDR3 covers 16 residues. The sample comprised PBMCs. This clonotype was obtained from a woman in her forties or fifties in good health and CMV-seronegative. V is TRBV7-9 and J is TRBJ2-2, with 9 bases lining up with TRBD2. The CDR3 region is CASSRGLATNTGELFF. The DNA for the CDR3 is TGTGCCAGCAGCCGAGGACTAGCGACAAACACCGGGGAGCTGTTTTTT.